A single T cell receptor beta chain is shown here with its context. This clonotype showed up many times. This clone's antigen is unknown. There are no base qualities to consult, and no much larger clone falls within one base. For repertoire sequencing, TCR beta CDR3 regions were amplified from RNA transcripts. HTBI primers and the Qiagen OneStep RT-PCR kit were used in a first-round RT-PCR, which was followed by a second-round multiplex PCR, size selection and purification. Libraries were sequenced paired-end with 100 bp reads on an Illumina HiSeq2000. Per the original workflow: Reads were processed with SOAPnuke, discarding reads with adapters, uncalled bases, mean Phred below 15, or no exact constant-primer or identifier match. High-quality paired reads were merged with COPE v1.2.5. Each unique nucleotide sequence was defined as a clonotype, and clonotypes were aligned to IMGT TRB V, D and J references with MiTCR v1.1. Analysis was restricted to V-J combinations with a frequency above 0.0001, which covered about 99% of repertoires. A TCR clonal expansion and chaos score per V-J combination was defined as the ratio of F50 clonal expansion to chaos observed in the TCRdist matrix. Welch's t-statistics and random forest were used to narrow the features down to 10 to 15 V-J combinations, which were then fed into a naive Bayes classifier. The similarity between thyroid and blood repertoires was quantified using the Morisita-Horn index. Clones were called with MiXCR by TCRdb after fastp trimmed the public reads at Q25, and only in-frame beta chains were retained. One record per CDR3 amino acid sequence lists the most common genes and DNA. The V and J calls reflect TCRdb's pipeline rather than the authors' work. For this sample the table gives a few hundred thousand distinct CDR3 sequences, of which about a sixth were detected only once. Of the sample, roughly 2.3% is held by the ten largest clones.

V gives up 5 bases and J gives up 0 bases, and the segment between their germline ends measures 11 bases. Spanning cysteine to phenylalanine, the CDR3 consists of 15 amino acids. Just CDR3 DNA is preserved here, 45 bases in frame from base 1. Hyperthyroidism was considered stable if no progression to ophthalmopathy occurred within 18 months of follow-up. The hyperthyroidism patients were 18 to 65 years old and newly diagnosed, with a disease duration of less than 2 months. Patients with other autoimmune diseases, uncontrolled infections, pregnancy or lactation were excluded from the study. Diagnosis was based on clinical symptoms, serum thyroxine, TRAb, thyroid ultrasound and orbital computed tomography. Ficoll-Paque density gradient centrifugation was used to isolate PBMCs from approximately 11 ml of fresh peripheral blood. Trizol reagent was used to extract the total RNA, and its quality was then checked on an Agilent 2100 Bioanalyzer.

This specimen belongs to a study of Graves' ophthalmopathy and Graves' hyperthyroidism listed by TCRdb under 2018. In terms of the full investigation: Peripheral blood was collected at initial diagnosis, prior to any treatment. Following sampling, methimazole starting at 30 mg daily was administered to hyperthyroidism patients, and high-dose intravenous methylprednisolone was administered to ophthalmopathy patients. The independent validation cohort included under 20 hyperthyroidism patients plus 17 patients who later progressed from hyperthyroidism to ophthalmopathy. In about six hyperthyroidism patients, the T-cell repertoire of thyroid tissue was compared with the T-cell repertoire of blood. The study used TCR beta repertoire signatures to distinguish Graves' ophthalmopathy from Graves' hyperthyroidism and to predict progression to ophthalmopathy. In total, 135 blood samples were TCR-sequenced: some 43 ophthalmopathy, under 85 hyperthyroidism and some 17 hyperthyroidism-to-ophthalmopathy patients. To explore V-J signatures that distinguish ophthalmopathy from hyperthyroidism, a discovery set of roughly 98 patients was enrolled, made up of around 40 with ophthalmopathy and roughly 55 with stable hyperthyroidism.

Overall study outcomes, separate from this receptor: In validation, the model predicted ophthalmopathy progression with roughly 68% sensitivity and 72% to 80% specificity; eleven to twelve predicted patients were CT-confirmed with GO in a median of about 6.1 months. Among expanded thyroid clonotypes with frequency above 0.001, most also showed up in blood, which suggests that blood repertoires may reflect the thyroid immune response. In cross-validation, the 13-signature model distinguished ophthalmopathy from stable hyperthyroidism with less than 90% sensitivity and 81.08% specificity, while in the test set the corresponding values were about 80% and 75%. No statistical method was used to set the sample size in advance, and the investigators knew which group each participant was assigned to.

Here the chain combines TRBV12-3 or TRBV12-4 and TRBJ1-5, with no D gene named confidently. This TCR was sampled from an adult woman with stable Graves' hyperthyroidism. Sequenced material: peripheral blood. The CDR3 protein is CASSGPFYSNQPQHF. The nucleotide sequence is given as TGTGCCAGCAGTGGACCTTTCTATAGCAATCAGCCCCAGCATTTT.